The rows below give T cell receptor beta chains drawn from one sample of a study of blood T cells in healthy people across ages. TCRdb independently ran MiXCR on the 5' RACE reads; one entry per CDR3 protein. The table includes just over 1 million distinct CDR3 sequences, 45% detected once. What was sequenced was blood. The receptor source for this set is a woman aged 55 to 70 in good health. Both conserved end residues are part of each CDR3.

V gene	J gene	CDR3 protein
TRBV5-1	TRBJ1-1	CASSDRTEAFF
TRBV7-9	TRBJ2-5	CASSLALGFKYF
TRBV27	TRBJ2-7	CASSDGRSTYEQYF
TRBV4-2	TRBJ1-2	CASSQVSQGNYGYTF
TRBV5-1	TRBJ1-2	CASSDRQGGYGYTF
TRBV6-1	TRBJ2-1	CASSEGWGRSYNEQFF
TRBV7-8	TRBJ2-7	CASSSRDRGHEQYF
TRBV12-3/TRBV12-4	TRBJ2-1	CASSRSGNSYNEQFF
TRBV7-2	TRBJ2-3	CASSSRAPLGTDTQYF
TRBV14	TRBJ2-1	CASSQDRGVDNEQFF
TRBV25-1	NA	CASSARDKYNEQYF
TRBV2	TRBJ2-7	CASSATSGSSYEQYF
TRBV27	TRBJ2-1	CASSSPNSGRVYNEQFF
TRBV5-1	TRBJ2-2	CASKEEGLTGELFF
TRBV5-1	TRBJ2-3	CASKGDYRPTDTQYF
TRBV9	TRBJ2-1	CASSAPEVYNEQFF
TRBV5-1	TRBJ2-4	CASSPRQELAKNIQYF
TRBV3-1	NA	CASSLSRSEQYF
TRBV10-3	TRBJ1-1	CAITDRGPVGNTEAFF
TRBV20-1	TRBJ2-5	CSARDGREVGTQYF
TRBV3-1	TRBJ2-1	CASSQGTTSGSPISDEQFF
TRBV4-2	TRBJ2-7	CASSQGVAVSYEQYF
TRBV28	TRBJ2-5	CASSGAGIPETQYF
TRBV27	TRBJ2-1	CASSHAANEQFF
TRBV28	TRBJ2-3	CASSLPFMGGRATDTQYF
TRBV27	TRBJ2-1	CASSYSVHEQFF
TRBV12-3/TRBV12-4	TRBJ2-3	CASTPGHSTDTQYF
TRBV30	TRBJ1-1	CAWSVQGDSEAFF
TRBV6-6	TRBJ1-5	CASSYADPNQPQHF
TRBV27	TRBJ2-7	CASSLAGLAAYEQYF
TRBV12-3/TRBV12-4	TRBJ1-6	CASSLALGQGLSSPLHF
TRBV7-2	TRBJ2-1	CASSPEAGRNEQFF
TRBV9	TRBJ2-5	CASSVARTGTQETQYF
TRBV13	TRBJ2-1	CASSLGQGGSYNEQFF
TRBV12-3/TRBV12-4	NA	CASSLGSGRIVETQYF
TRBV12-3/TRBV12-4	TRBJ2-3	CASSPGQRTDTQYF
TRBV20-1	TRBJ1-2	CSATGFSANYGYTF
TRBV6-6	TRBJ2-5	CASSYSSQGIQETQYF
TRBV9	TRBJ2-1	CASSVATGDNEQFF
TRBV5-1	TRBJ2-3	CASSQGLAGITDTQYF
TRBV7-7	NA	CASSLKGAVRETQYF